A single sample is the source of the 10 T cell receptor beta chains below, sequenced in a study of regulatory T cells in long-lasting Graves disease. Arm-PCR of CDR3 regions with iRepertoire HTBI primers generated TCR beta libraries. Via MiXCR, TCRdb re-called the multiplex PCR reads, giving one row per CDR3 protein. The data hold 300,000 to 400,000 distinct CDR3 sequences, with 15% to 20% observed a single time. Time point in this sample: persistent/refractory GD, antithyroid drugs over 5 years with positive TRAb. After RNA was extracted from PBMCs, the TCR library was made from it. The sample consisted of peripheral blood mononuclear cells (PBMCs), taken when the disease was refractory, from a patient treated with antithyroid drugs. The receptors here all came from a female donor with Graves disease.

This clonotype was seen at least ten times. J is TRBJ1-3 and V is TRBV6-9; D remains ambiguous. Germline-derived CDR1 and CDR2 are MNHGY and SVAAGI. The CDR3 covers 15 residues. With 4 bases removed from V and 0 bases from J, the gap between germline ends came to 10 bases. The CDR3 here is CASSFSGSSGNTIYF. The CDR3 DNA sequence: TGTGCCAGCAGTTTCTCAGGTAGCTCTGGAAACACCATATATTTT.

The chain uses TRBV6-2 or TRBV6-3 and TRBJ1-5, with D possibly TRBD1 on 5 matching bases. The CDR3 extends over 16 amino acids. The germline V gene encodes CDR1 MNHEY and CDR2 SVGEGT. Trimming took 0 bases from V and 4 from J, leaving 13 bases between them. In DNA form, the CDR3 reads TGTGCCAGCAGTTACTCGGCCCGGGGACGGAATCAGCCCCAGCATTTT. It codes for CASSYSARGRNQPQHF.

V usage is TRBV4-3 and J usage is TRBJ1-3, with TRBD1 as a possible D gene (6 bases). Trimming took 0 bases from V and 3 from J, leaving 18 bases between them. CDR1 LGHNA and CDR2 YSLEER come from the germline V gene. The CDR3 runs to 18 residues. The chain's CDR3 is CASSQDLGGGQDGNTIYF. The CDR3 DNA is TGCGCCAGCAGCCAAGATCTTGGGGGGGGCCAAGATGGAAACACCATATATTTT.

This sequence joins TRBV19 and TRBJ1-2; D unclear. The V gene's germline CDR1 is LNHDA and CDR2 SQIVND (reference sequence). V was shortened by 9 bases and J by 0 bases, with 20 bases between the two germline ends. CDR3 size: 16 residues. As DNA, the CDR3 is TGTGCCAGCAATGTGGCCAGAGCCTACTCTAACTATGGCTACACCTTC. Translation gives CASNVARAYSNYGYTF.

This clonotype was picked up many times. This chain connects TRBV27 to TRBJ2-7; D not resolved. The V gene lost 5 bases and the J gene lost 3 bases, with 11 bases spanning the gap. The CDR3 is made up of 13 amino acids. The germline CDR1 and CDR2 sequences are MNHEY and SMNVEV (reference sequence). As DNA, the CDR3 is TGTGCCAGCAGTCCCAAGTCAGTCTACGAGCAGTACTTC. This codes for CASSPKSVYEQYF.

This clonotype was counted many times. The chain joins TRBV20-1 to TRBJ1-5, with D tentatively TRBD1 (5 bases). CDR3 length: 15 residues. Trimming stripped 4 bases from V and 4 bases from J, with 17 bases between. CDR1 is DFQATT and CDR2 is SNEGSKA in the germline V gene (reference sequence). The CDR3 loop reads CSATRWGVPNQPQHF. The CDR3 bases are TGCAGTGCTACGAGGTGGGGGGTACCAAATCAGCCCCAGCATTTT.

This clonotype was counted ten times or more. The CDR3 DNA is TGTGCCAGCAGTGAAGGGCTTACAGGGGGCAATCAGCCCCAGCATTTT. This encodes CASSEGLTGGNQPQHF. The chain employs TRBV2 and TRBJ1-5, with 7 bases aligning to TRBD1. The CDR3 loop spans 16 amino acids. Germline V gene data show CDR1 as SNHLY and CDR2 as FYNNEI. V lost 1 base and J lost 2; bases outside the gene matches: 5.

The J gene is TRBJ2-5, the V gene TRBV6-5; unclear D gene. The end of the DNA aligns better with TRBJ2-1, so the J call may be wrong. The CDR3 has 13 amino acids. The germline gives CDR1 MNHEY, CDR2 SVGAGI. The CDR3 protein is CASSSDGSNEQFF. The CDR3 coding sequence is TGTGCCAGCAGTTCCGACGGGTCCAATGAGCAGTTCTTC.

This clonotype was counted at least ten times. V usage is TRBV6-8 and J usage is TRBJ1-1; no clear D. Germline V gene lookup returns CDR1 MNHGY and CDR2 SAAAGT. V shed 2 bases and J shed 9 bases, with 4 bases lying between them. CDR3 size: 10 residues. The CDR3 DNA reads TGTGCCAGCAGTTACGGTAAAGCTTTCTTT. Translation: CASSYGKAFF.

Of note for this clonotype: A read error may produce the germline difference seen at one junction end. CDR3 region: CSARKSGHLQETRYF. CDR3 bases: TGCAGTGCTAGGAAATCGGGACACTTACAAGAGACCCGGTACTTC. J is TRBJ2-5 and V is TRBV20-1; TRBD1 might be the D (6 bases). Germline loops: CDR1 DFQATT, CDR2 SNEGSKA (reference sequence). This CDR3 has 15 amino acids.